This TCR beta chain was profiled in a study of blood T cell repertoires in COVID-19. The J segment lost 0 bases and the V segment lost 5 bases, leaving 13 bases of the junction unmatched. In germline, CDR1 is MNHEY, CDR2 SMNVEV (reference sequence). This CDR3 has 18 amino acids. Original data processing: Reference gene primer amplification gave nucleated cell count estimates. Method: immunoSEQ multiplex PCR; TCRdb's copy keeps in-frame clones and lacks some. For V, J and clone size, that table is used; D and trimming come from the DNA. The table has nearly 70,000 clones, around 80% seen once. This clone was recorded a few times.

Specimen: peripheral blood. This TCR was sampled from a woman aged 80 or older with acute or convalescent COVID-19. The chain has TRBV27 and TRBJ1-5; 7 nucleotides align to TRBD1. CDR3 sequence: CASSPQLRTGRSNQPQHF. As DNA, the CDR3 is TGTGCCAGCAGTCCCCAGCTCCGGACAGGCCGTAGCAATCAGCCCCAGCATTTT.